Below are 2 T cell receptor beta chains sequenced from a single sample in a study of T-cell reconstitution after alpha-beta-depleted transplantation in children. Unique molecular identifiers were incorporated during preparation of the TCRbeta library. TCRdb passed the PCR reads through MiXCR, listing each CDR3 protein once. This sample carries a few hundred thousand distinct CDR3 sequences, over 40% of them seen once, and the ten largest clones take under 35%. The specimen comprised PBMCs, sampled before TCRalphabeta/CD19-depleted stem cell transplant. Every receptor here comes from a girl aged 2 to 9 with aplastic anemia, due to receive a stem cell transplant.

The chain recombines TRBV6-1 with TRBJ1-2; D remains unclear. CDR1 and CDR2 (germline): MNHNS, SASEGT. V was clipped by 1 base and J by 0 bases, with 6 bases between them. The length of the CDR3 is 14 residues. The CDR3 reads CASSEVVANYGYTF. CDR3 bases: TGTGCCAGCAGTGAAGTCGTAGCTAACTATGGCTACACCTTC.

V gene TRBV20-1 combines with J gene TRBJ2-1, with TRBD2 matching 7 bases. V shed 6 bases and J 4 bases; nucleotides not matched to a gene: 9. There are 14 residues in the CDR3. Germline V lookup: CDR1 DFQATT, CDR2 SNEGSKA (reference sequence). As DNA, the CDR3 is TGCAGTGCGCCATGGGGGGGAAGATACAATGAGCAGTTCTTC. Protein: CSAPWGGRYNEQFF.